The rows below give T cell receptor beta chains drawn from one sample of a study of T cells after posttransplantation cyclophosphamide. The assay was immunoSEQ multiplex PCR, and TCRdb's table has in-frame clones only and misses some. Singletons are absent from the sample, which has 20,000 to 25,000 clones. The material sequenced was PBMCs, taken after allogeneic stem cell transplant with posttransplant cyclophosphamide. These receptors all come from a male patient between 18 and 35 years old who received an allogeneic stem cell transplant from a related donor, was CMV-positive, and had no GVHD. Some T cells may have originated in the graft donor. CDR3s leave out the opening cysteine and the closing phenylalanine or tryptophan.

j_call v_call cdr3_aa
TRBJ2-3 TRBV19 ASSPGLSTDTQY
TRBJ1-2 TRBV28 ASSLPQGQNYGYT
TRBJ1-6 TRBV5-6 ASSPGQGDSPLH
TRBJ2-5 TRBV10-1 ASSDGSGQGEETQY
TRBJ2-1 TRBV4-1 ASSRSPSNEQF
TRBJ1-6 TRBV30 AWSVLNSPIH
TRBJ1-2 TRBV28 ASRPRDYGYT
TRBJ2-7 TRBV6-6 ASSYSQRGGGEVD
TRBJ1-2 TRBV19 ASSILGQDAPHYGYT
TRBJ2-1 TRBV4-1 ASSRQVGSSYNEQF
TRBJ2-5 TRBV4-1 ASSQAERQSMEETQY
TRBJ2-1 TRBV6-4 ASRLTFGAGGEQF
TRBJ1-6 TRBV9 ASSVKGGGSPLH
TRBJ1-5 TRBV19 ASSPGQGEQPQH